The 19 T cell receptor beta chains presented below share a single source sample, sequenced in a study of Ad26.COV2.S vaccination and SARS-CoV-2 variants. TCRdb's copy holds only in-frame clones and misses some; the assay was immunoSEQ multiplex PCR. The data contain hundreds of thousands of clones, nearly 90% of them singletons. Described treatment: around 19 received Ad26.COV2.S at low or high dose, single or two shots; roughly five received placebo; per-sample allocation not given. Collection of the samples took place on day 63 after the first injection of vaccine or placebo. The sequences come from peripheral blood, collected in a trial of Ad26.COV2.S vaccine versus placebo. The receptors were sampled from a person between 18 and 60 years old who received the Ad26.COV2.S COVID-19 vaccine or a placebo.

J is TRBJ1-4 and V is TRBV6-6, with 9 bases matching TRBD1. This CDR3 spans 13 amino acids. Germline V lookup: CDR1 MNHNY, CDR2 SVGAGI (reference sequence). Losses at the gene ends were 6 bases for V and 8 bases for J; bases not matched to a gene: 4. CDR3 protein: CASRGQGREKLFF. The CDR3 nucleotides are TGTGCCAGCAGGGGACAGGGAAGGGAAAAACTGTTTTTT.

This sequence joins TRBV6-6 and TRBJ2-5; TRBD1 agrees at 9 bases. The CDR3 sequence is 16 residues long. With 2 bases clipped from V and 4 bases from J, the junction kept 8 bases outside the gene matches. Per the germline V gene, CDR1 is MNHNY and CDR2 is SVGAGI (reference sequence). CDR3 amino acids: CASSYRDRDFGETQYF. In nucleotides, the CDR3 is TGTGCCAGCAGTTACCGGGACAGGGATTTCGGAGAGACCCAGTACTTC.

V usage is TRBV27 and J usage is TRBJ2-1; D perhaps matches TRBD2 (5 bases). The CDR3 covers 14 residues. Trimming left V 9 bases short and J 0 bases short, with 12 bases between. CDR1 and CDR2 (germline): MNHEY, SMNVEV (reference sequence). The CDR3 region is CASSAKPSYNEQFF. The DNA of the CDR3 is TGTGCCAGTAGCGCAAAACCCTCCTACAATGAGCAGTTCTTC.

CDR3 in DNA: TGTGCCGCCCACGTAACAGGGATTAATCAGCCCCAGCATTTT. Translation: CAAHVTGINQPQHF. The J gene is TRBJ1-5, the V gene TRBV6-5; D might be TRBD1 (6 bases). The CDR3 consists of 14 residues. Trimming removed 11 bases at V and 4 bases at J, with 18 bases between. Germline CDR1 MNHEY, CDR2 SVGAGI.

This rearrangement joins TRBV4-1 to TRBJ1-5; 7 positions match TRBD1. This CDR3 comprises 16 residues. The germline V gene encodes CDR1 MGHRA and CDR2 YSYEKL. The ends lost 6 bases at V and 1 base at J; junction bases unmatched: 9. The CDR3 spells CASSRSGQASNQPQHF. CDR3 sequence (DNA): TGCGCCAGCAGTCGATCTGGACAGGCAAGCAATCAGCCCCAGCATTTT.

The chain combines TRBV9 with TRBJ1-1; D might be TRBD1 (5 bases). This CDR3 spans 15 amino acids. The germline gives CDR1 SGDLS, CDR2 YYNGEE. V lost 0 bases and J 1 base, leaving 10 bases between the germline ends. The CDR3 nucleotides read TGTGCCAGCAGCGTAGCTCCAGGGTGGAACACTGAAGCTTTCTTT. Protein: CASSVAPGWNTEAFF.

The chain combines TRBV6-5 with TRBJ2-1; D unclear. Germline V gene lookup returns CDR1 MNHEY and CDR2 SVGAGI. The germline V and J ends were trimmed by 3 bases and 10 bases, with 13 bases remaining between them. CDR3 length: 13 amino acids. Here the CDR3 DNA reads TGTGCCAGCAGTTATGTCAGAGGACCCGAGCAGTTCTTC. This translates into CASSYVRGPEQFF.

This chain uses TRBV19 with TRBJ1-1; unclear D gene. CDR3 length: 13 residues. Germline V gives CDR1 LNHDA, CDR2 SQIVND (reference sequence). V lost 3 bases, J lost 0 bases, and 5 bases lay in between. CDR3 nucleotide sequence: TGTGCCAGTAGTATCTTCCTGAACACTGAAGCTTTCTTT. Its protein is CASSIFLNTEAFF.

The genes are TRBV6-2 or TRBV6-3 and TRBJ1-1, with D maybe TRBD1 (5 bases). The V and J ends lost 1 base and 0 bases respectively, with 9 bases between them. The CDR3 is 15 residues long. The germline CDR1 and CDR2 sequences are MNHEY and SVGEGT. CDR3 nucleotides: TGTGCCAGCAGTTACTTAGGGGTAATGAACACTGAAGCTTTCTTT. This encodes CASSYLGVMNTEAFF.

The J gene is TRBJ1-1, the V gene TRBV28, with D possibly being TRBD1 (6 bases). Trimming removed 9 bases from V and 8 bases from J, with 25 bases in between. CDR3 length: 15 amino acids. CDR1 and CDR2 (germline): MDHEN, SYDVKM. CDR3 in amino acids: CASQNLRDNLGEAFF. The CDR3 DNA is TGTGCCAGTCAAAACCTCAGGGACAACCTGGGGGAAGCTTTCTTT.

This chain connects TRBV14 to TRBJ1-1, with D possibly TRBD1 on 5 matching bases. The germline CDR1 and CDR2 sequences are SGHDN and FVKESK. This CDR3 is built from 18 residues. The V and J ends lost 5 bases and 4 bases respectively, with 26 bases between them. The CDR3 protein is CASSNSWGLRQSSTEAFF. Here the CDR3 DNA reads TGTGCCAGCAGCAATTCTTGGGGACTCCGACAGTCTAGCACTGAAGCTTTCTTT.

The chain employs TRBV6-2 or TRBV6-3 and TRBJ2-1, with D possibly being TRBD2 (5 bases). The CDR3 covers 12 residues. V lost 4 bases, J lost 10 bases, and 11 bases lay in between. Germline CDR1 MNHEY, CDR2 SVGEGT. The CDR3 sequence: CASSWTGYEQFF. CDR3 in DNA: TGTGCCAGCAGTTGGACTGGTTACGAGCAGTTCTTC.

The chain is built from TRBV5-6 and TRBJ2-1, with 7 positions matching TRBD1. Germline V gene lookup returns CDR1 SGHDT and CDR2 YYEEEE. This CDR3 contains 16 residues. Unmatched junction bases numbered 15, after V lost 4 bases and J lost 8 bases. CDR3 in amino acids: CASSATTGFAIHEQFF. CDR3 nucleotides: TGTGCCAGCAGCGCGACGACAGGGTTTGCGATACATGAGCAGTTCTTC.

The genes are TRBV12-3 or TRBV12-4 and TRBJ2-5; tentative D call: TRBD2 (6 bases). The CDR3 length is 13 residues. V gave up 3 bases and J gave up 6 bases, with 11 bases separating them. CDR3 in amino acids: CASSLLGRKTQYF. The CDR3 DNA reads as TGTGCCAGCAGTTTGCTAGGGAGGAAGACCCAGTACTTC.

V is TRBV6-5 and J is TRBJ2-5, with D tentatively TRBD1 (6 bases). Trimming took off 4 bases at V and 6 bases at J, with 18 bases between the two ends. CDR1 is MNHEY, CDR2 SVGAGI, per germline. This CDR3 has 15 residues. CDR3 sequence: CASSLGQTTRQTQYF. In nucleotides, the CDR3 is TGTGCCAGCAGTTTAGGACAGACCACCCGACAGACCCAGTACTTC.

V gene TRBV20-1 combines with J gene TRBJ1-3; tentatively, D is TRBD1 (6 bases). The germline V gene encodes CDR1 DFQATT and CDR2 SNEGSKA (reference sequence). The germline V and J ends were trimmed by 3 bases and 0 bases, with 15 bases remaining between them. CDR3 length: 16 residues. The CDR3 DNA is TGCAGTGCTAGTCGGACAGTAGTCCCCTCTGGAAACACCATATATTTT. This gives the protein CSASRTVVPSGNTIYF.

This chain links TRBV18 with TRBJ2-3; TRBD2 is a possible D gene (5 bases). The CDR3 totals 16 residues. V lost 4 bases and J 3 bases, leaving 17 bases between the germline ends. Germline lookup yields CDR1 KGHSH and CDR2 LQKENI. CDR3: CASSRPAVRGTDTQYF. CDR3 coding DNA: TGTGCCAGCTCACGCCCAGCGGTCCGTGGGACAGATACGCAGTATTTT.

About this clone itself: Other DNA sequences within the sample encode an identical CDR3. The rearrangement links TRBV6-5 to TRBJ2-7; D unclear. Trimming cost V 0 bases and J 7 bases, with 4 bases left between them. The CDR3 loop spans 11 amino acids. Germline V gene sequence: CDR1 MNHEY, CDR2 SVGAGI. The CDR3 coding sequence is TGTGCCAGCAGTTACTCGGGGGAGCAGTACTTC. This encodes CASSYSGEQYF.

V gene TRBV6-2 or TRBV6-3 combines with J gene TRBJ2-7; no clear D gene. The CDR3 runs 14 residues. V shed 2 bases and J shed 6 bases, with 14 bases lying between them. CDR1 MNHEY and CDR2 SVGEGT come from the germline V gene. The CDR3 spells CASSYPSHLGEQYF. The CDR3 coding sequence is TGTGCCAGCAGTTACCCTTCCCATTTAGGCGAGCAGTACTTC.